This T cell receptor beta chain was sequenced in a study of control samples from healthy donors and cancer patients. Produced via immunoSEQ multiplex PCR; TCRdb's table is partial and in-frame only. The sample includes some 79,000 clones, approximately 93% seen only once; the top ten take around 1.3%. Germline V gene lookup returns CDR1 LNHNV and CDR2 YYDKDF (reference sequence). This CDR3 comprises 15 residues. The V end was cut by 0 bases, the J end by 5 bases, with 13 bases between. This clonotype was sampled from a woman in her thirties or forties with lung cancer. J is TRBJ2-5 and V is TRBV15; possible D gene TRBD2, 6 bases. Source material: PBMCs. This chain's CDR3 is CATSRDPGESETQYF. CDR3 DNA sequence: TGTGCCACCAGCAGAGATCCGGGGGAAAGTGAGACCCAGTACTTC.